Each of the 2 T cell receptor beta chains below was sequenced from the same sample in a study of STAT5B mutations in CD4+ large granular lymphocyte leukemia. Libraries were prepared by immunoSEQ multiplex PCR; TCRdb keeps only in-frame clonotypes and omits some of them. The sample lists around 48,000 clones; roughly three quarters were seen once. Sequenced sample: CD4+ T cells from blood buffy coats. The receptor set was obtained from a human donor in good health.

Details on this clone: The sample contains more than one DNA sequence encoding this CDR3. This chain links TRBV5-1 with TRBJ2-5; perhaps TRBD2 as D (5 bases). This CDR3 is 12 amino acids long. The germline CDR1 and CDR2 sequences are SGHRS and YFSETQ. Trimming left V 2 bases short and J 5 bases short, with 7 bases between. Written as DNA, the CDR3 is TGCGCCAGCAGCTTCGGGGAGGAGACCCAGTACTTC. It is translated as CASSFGEETQYF.

The chain's CDR3 is CASRGLAGREQFF. The CDR3 DNA is TGTGCCAGCAGGGGACTAGCGGGTAGGGAGCAGTTCTTC. The rearrangement links TRBV6-1 to TRBJ2-1; TRBD2 aligns across 12 bases. Per germline, CDR1 MNHNS and CDR2 SASEGT. Losses at the gene ends were 6 bases for V and 10 bases for J; bases not matched to a gene: 4. The CDR3 covers 13 residues.